The T cell receptor beta chain described here comes from a study of T cell changes during pregnancy in multiple sclerosis. Some clones are missing from TCRdb's copy, which holds only in-frame ones; the method was immunoSEQ multiplex PCR. The sample has 35,000 to 40,000 clones, 90% seen once. Losses at the gene ends were 5 bases for V and 2 bases for J; bases not matched to a gene: 7. CDR1 and CDR2 (germline): SGHVS, FNYEAQ. This CDR3 contains 15 residues. J is TRBJ2-7 and V is TRBV7-6, with 9 bases fitting TRBD1. The receptor comes from a female donor with multiple sclerosis, enrolled in a pregnancy study. The specimen comprised CD4+ T cells from peripheral blood mononuclear cells, sampled in the second trimester of pregnancy. The CDR3 here is CASSTRDRDAYEQYF. CDR3 nucleotide sequence: TGTGCCAGCAGCACCCGGGACAGGGACGCCTACGAGCAGTACTTC. The entire variable domain, with the rest obtained from reference TRBV7-6 and TRBJ2-7, is as follows: GAGVSQSPRYKVTKRGQDVALRCDPISGHVSLYWYRQALGQGPEFLTYFNYEAQQDKSGLPNDRFSAERPEGSISTLTIQRTEQRDSAMYRCASSTRDRDAYEQYFGPGTRLTVT.